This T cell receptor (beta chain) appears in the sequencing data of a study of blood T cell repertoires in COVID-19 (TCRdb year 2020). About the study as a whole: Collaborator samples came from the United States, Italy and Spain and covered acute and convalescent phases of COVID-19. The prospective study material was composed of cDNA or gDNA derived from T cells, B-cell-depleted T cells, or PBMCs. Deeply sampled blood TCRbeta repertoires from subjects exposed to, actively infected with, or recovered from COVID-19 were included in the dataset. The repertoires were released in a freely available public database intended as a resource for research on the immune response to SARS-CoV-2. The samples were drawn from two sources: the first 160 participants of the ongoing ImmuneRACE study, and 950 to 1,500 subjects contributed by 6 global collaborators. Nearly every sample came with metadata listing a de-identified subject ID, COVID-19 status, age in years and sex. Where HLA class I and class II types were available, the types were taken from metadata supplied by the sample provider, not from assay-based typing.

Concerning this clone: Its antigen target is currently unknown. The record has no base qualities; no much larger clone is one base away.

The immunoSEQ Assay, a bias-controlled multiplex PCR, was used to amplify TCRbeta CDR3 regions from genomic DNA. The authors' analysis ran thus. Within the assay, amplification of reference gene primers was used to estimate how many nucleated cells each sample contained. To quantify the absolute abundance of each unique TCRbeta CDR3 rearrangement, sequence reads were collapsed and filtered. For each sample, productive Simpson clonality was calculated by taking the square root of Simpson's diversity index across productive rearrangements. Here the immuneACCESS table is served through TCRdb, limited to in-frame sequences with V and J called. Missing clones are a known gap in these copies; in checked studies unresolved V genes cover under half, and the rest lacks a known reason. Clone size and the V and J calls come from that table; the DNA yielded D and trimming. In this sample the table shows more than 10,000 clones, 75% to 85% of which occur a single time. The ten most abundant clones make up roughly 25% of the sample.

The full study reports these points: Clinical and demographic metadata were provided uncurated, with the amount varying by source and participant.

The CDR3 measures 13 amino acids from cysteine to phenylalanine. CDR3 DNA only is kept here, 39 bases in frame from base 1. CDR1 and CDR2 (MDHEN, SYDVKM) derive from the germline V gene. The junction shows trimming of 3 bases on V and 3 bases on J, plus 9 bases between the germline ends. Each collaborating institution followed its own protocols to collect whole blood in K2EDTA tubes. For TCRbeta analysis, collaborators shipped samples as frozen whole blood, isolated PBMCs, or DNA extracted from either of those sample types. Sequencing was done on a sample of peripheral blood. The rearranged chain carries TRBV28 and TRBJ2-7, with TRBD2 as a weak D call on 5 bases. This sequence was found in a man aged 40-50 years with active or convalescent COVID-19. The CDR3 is CASSFGGYYEQYF. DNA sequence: TGTGCCAGCAGTTTTGGCGGGTACTACGAGCAGTACTTC.